This T cell receptor beta chain stems from a study of blood T cell repertoires in COVID-19. Turning to the study itself: The United States, Italy and Spain were the sources of the acute and convalescent COVID-19 samples.

In the study's own analysis: Researchers report that nucleated cell counts were estimated from reference gene primer amplification. TCRdb's copy holds only in-frame clones and misses some; the assay was immunoSEQ multiplex PCR. V and J calls and clone size come straight from that table; D and trimming were deduced from the DNA. This sample has approximately 200,000 clones, with about 82% found just once. This receptor was obtained from a woman in her twenties or thirties who had recovered from COVID-19. The sequenced sample was PBMCs or T cells enriched from blood (not recorded which).

This CDR3 reads CASSRLSGEDYNEQFF. For the CDR3, the DNA is TGTGCCAGCAGCCGACTTAGCGGGGAGGACTACAATGAGCAGTTCTTC. The chain has TRBV3-1 (or the pseudogene TRBV3-2) and TRBJ2-1; TRBD2 matches 8 bases. CDR1 is LGHDT and CDR2 is YNNKEL in the germline V gene (reference sequence). Unmatched junction bases numbered 8, after V lost 4 bases and J lost 3 bases. The CDR3 is 16 amino acids.